The clone carrying this TCR beta chain occurred many times. The antigen is not known. The sample is drawn from a study of human T cells and chemical hapten exposure. General study findings and limits: Once DPC sensitization occurred, TCRs above 1 in 1000 frequency showed no change.

TCRdb re-analysed the RACE reads in MiXCR, keeping a single row per CDR3 protein. This sample yields some 180,000 distinct CDR3 sequences, of which 20% to 25% are seen a single time; about 6.7% belongs to the top ten. Time point indicated: patch test 1, 2 weeks after DPC sensitization. Documented treatment: therapeutic diphenylcyclopropenone sensitization with weekly scalp DPC. Total RNA was isolated from unfractionated whole blood. Trimming took 5 bases from V and 5 from J; bases not matched to a gene: 2. This CDR3 has 14 amino acids. The germline CDR1 and CDR2 sequences are SGHTA and FQGNSA. The chain has TRBV7-2 and TRBJ2-1, with TRBD2 identical over 11 bases. The clonotype originates from a woman aged 45 to 65 with alopecia areata. Some clones in this sample may be carry-over from other donors' samples. The starting material was whole blood, obtained in connection with sensitization to the hapten diphenylcyclopropenone (DPC). The CDR3 reads CASSEGLADNEQFF. The CDR3 nucleotides are TGTGCCAGCAGCGAGGGACTAGCGGACAATGAGCAGTTCTTC.